A single sample gave rise to the 30 T cell receptor beta chains below, sequenced in a study of post-analysis software for immune sequencing data. Study findings and constraints: There were about five TRBV segments more frequent in patients than controls, and TRBV5-6, TRBV5-1 and TRBV20-1 were among them.

These receptors' antigens are unknown. Presence of unique molecular identifiers characterized the TCR beta cDNA libraries. TCRdb re-called the PCR reads with MiXCR, one entry per CDR3 protein. The sample includes approximately 350,000 distinct CDR3 sequences, roughly 36% seen only once; the top ten take 10% to 15%. The sample was blood. The receptors originated from a girl aged 10 to 17 with multiple sclerosis.

A few counts support this clonotype. This chain connects TRBV10-3 to TRBJ2-1, with TRBD2 matching 12 bases. CDR3 length: 14 residues. CDR1 and CDR2 from the germline V gene are ENHRY and SYGVKD. With 6 bases clipped from V and 8 bases from J, the junction kept 5 bases outside the gene matches. CDR3 DNA: TGTGCCATCAGCCCTAGCGGGGGGGTCGATGAGCAGTTCTTC. Its protein product is CAISPSGGVDEQFF.

About this clonotype: Sequence at one end of the junction differs from germline and may be a read error. The chain uses TRBV10-3 and TRBJ2-5; 9 nucleotides agree with TRBD1. The J call may not be correct, given that the DNA end is closer to TRBJ2-7. This CDR3 is 14 amino acids long. Germline V gene sequence: CDR1 ENHRY, CDR2 SYGVKD. The CDR3 loop reads CGISESGQGYEQYF. In nucleotides, the CDR3 is TGTGGCATCAGTGAGTCGGGACAGGGCTACGAGCAGTACTTC.

The chain couples TRBV5-1 to TRBJ2-3; TRBD2 agrees at 12 bases. With V trimmed by 4 bases and J by 1 base, 7 bases remained unmatched. The CDR3 consists of 17 residues. Per the germline V gene, CDR1 is SGHRS and CDR2 is YFSETQ. The CDR3 DNA sequence: TGCGCCAGCAGCAGCCGACTAGCGGGGGCCGGCACAGATACGCAGTATTTT. Translation: CASSSRLAGAGTDTQYF.

This sequence joins TRBV5-1 and TRBJ2-3, with TRBD2 matching over 11 bases. Per germline, CDR1 SGHRS and CDR2 YFSETQ. This CDR3 comprises 15 residues. Germline trimming cut 4 bases from V and 6 bases from J; bases unmatched to any gene: 7. This chain's CDR3 is CASSPFSGGEDTQYF. In DNA form, the CDR3 reads TGCGCCAGCAGCCCCTTTAGCGGGGGGGAGGATACGCAGTATTTT.

V usage is TRBV6-5 and J usage is TRBJ1-2; D not certain. Germline CDR1 is MNHEY and CDR2 is SVGAGI. The germline V and J ends were trimmed by 6 bases and 4 bases, with 15 bases remaining between them. This CDR3 is built from 14 residues. This chain's CDR3 is CASSPQPGPYGYTF. The CDR3 nucleotides are TGTGCCAGCAGCCCCCAACCCGGTCCCTATGGCTACACCTTC.

CDR3 bases: TGTGCCAGCAGCCAACAAGGACTAGCGGGGGGCGGGGCCTACGAGCAGTACTTC. Its protein is CASSQQGLAGGGAYEQYF. This chain connects TRBV3-1 to TRBJ2-7; 14 bases fit TRBD2. There are 18 residues in the CDR3. Looked up from germline, CDR1 is LGHDT and CDR2 is YNNKEL (reference sequence). With 2 bases clipped from V and 2 bases from J, the junction kept 8 bases outside the gene matches.

This chain links TRBV5-5 with TRBJ1-2; 9 positions match TRBD1. The junction had 7 bases not matched to a gene; V was cut back by 3 bases and J by 4 bases. CDR1 and CDR2 (germline): SGHKS, YYEKEE (reference sequence). CDR3 length: 15 amino acids. The CDR3 loop reads CASSWGGQGTYGYTF. The CDR3 DNA sequence: TGTGCCAGCAGCTGGGGAGGACAGGGGACCTATGGCTACACCTTC.

The J gene is TRBJ2-3, the V gene TRBV7-2; 9 bases map to TRBD2. CDR3 size: 15 residues. CDR1 is SGHTA, CDR2 FQGNSA, per germline. V shed 4 bases and J 6 bases; nucleotides not matched to a gene: 8. DNA of the CDR3: TGTGCCAGCAGCTGGCGAGCGGGGGGATCGGATACGCAGTATTTT. Its protein is CASSWRAGGSDTQYF.

The chain joins TRBV7-9 to TRBJ1-1; D is uncertain. This CDR3 has 12 residues. The V end was cut by 5 bases, the J end by 8 bases, with 12 bases between. Per germline, CDR1 SEHNR and CDR2 FQNEAQ (reference sequence). The CDR3 loop reads CASSKEAREAFF. The CDR3 DNA reads TGTGCCAGCAGCAAGGAGGCCCGAGAAGCTTTCTTT.

The J gene is TRBJ1-2, the V gene TRBV4-1, with TRBD1 identical over 7 bases. Germline-derived CDR1 and CDR2 are MGHRA and YSYEKL. This CDR3 has 16 amino acids. V trimming: 7 bases; J trimming: 2 bases; junction bases outside the gene matches: 13. The CDR3 loop is CASNHPVRGLNYGYTF. In nucleotides, the CDR3 is TGCGCCAGCAACCACCCGGTTAGGGGGCTCAACTATGGCTACACCTTC.

CDR3 loop: CASSHDGANYGYTF. The CDR3 nucleotides are TGCGCCAGCAGCCACGACGGAGCTAACTATGGCTACACCTTC. This chain connects TRBV5-1 to TRBJ1-2; no clear D gene. Germline V lookup: CDR1 SGHRS, CDR2 YFSETQ. The CDR3 consists of 14 residues. The V end lost 4 bases, the J end lost 0 bases, and 10 bases lay between the germline ends. The variable domain in full, with the rest retrieved from reference TRBV5-1 and TRBJ1-2, is KAGVTQTPRYLIKTRGQQVTLSCSPISGHRSVSWYQQTPGQGLQFLFEYFSETQRNKGNFPGRFSGRQFSNSRSEMNVSTLELGDSALYLCASSHDGANYGYTFGSGTRLTVV.

The rearrangement links TRBV5-6 to TRBJ1-5, with D tentatively TRBD1 (5 bases). Looked up from germline, CDR1 is SGHDT and CDR2 is YYEEEE. Trimming took off 3 bases at V and 4 bases at J, with 8 bases between the two ends. There are 13 residues in the CDR3. CDR3 sequence: CASSSDRNQPQHF. The CDR3 nucleotides read TGTGCCAGCAGCTCCGACAGAAATCAGCCCCAGCATTTT.

The rearrangement links TRBV18 to TRBJ1-5; no definite D call. The V end was cut by 3 bases, the J end by 3 bases, with 9 bases between. The CDR3 covers 14 residues. Germline assignment: CDR1 KGHSH and CDR2 LQKENI. The CDR3 protein is CASSPTANNQPQHF. Written as DNA, the CDR3 is TGTGCCAGCTCACCGACTGCCAACAATCAGCCCCAGCATTTT.

In its sample, this clonotype was seen many times. V usage is TRBV5-6 and J usage is TRBJ2-7; possibly TRBD1 or TRBD2 for D (5 bases each). CDR1 SGHDT and CDR2 YYEEEE come from the germline V gene. V was trimmed by 3 bases and J by 3 bases, leaving 10 bases between them. The CDR3 has 13 amino acids. In DNA, the CDR3 is TGTGCCAGCAGCTCCGGGACCAGCTACGAGCAGTACTTC. Translation: CASSSGTSYEQYF.

This clonotype turned up a few times. J is TRBJ2-7 and V is TRBV7-9, with D unclear. Trimming removed 2 bases at V and 2 bases at J, with 10 bases between. The germline V gene encodes CDR1 SEHNR and CDR2 FQNEAQ (reference sequence). CDR3 length: 14 residues. The CDR3 DNA sequence: TGTGCCAGCAGCTTATCCGGCAGCACCTACGAGCAGTACTTC. This sequence encodes CASSLSGSTYEQYF.

This sequence joins TRBV20-1 and TRBJ1-4, with D possibly TRBD1 on 5 matching bases. The germline V gene has CDR1 DFQATT and CDR2 SNEGSKA (reference sequence). V was clipped by 5 bases and J by 6 bases, with 13 bases between them. The CDR3 length is 13 residues. CDR3 bases: TGCAGTGCTGTCCACGGGGCGGATGAAAAACTGTTTTTT. As protein: CSAVHGADEKLFF.

V and J are TRBV20-1 and TRBJ1-5; TRBD1 might be the D (5 bases). Looked up from germline, CDR1 is DFQATT and CDR2 is SNEGSKA (reference sequence). Trimming cost V 3 bases and J 3 bases, with 9 bases left between them. The CDR3 extends over 13 amino acids. The CDR3 nucleotides read TGCAGTGCTAGCGAGGACACCAATCAGCCCCAGCATTTT. Its protein is CSASEDTNQPQHF.

The chain joins TRBV20-1 to TRBJ2-3; no clear D gene. Trimming took off 4 bases at V and 1 base at J, with 9 bases between the two ends. The CDR3 totals 13 residues. Looked up from germline, CDR1 is DFQATT and CDR2 is SNEGSKA (reference sequence). CDR3 sequence: CSAISPGTDTQYF. The DNA for the CDR3 is TGCAGTGCTATCTCACCAGGCACAGATACGCAGTATTTT.

This clonotype was counted only a few times. CDR3 amino acids: CASSPTAYTEAFF. In DNA form, the CDR3 reads TGCGCCAGCAGCCCGACAGCATACACTGAAGCTTTCTTT. The chain couples TRBV4-3 to TRBJ1-1; possibly TRBD1 for D (5 bases). The CDR3 length is 13 residues. Germline CDR1 reads LGHNA; CDR2 reads YSLEER. The ends were cut back, 4 bases at V and 3 bases at J, with 9 bases in the middle.

This clonotype was seen a handful of times. The J gene is TRBJ1-6, the V gene TRBV12-3 or TRBV12-4, with D hard to call. V was trimmed by 5 bases and J by 6 bases, leaving 5 bases between them. The CDR3 is 12 residues long. The CDR3 is CASSTPNSPLHF. CDR3 nucleotides: TGTGCCAGCAGTACTCCTAATTCACCCCTCCACTTT.

This clonotype was seen more than once but under ten times. V is TRBV29-1 and J is TRBJ2-1, with 9 bases matching TRBD2. The germline V gene has CDR1 SQVTM and CDR2 ANQGSEA. This CDR3 is built from 17 residues. Losses at the gene ends were 0 bases for V and 3 bases for J; bases not matched to a gene: 9. CDR3 nucleotides: TGCAGCGTTGAAGAAGGGCGGGGGGGCGATTTCTACAATGAGCAGTTCTTC. It codes for CSVEEGRGGDFYNEQFF.

The chain joins TRBV6-2 or TRBV6-3 to TRBJ2-3; 7 bases align to TRBD1. The germline CDR1 and CDR2 sequences are MNHEY and SVGEGT. The CDR3 covers 16 residues. V gave up 6 bases and J gave up 2 bases; unmatched junction bases: 11. The CDR3 DNA sequence: TGTGCCAGCAGCTCCCCTGGGACAGAACACACAGATACGCAGTATTTT. It yields the protein CASSSPGTEHTDTQYF.

The CDR3 loop is CSARPGLAGVKQFF. The CDR3 coding sequence is TGCAGTGCTAGACCGGGACTAGCGGGTGTTAAGCAGTTCTTC. The chain uses TRBV20-1 and TRBJ2-1, with 12 positions matching TRBD2. V was clipped by 2 bases and J by 11 bases; unmatched bases: 7. The CDR3 totals 14 residues. Germline-derived CDR1 and CDR2 are DFQATT and SNEGSKA (reference sequence).

This clonotype was seen only a few times. The chain recombines TRBV20-1 with TRBJ2-7; D is unclear. The germline V gene has CDR1 DFQATT and CDR2 SNEGSKA (reference sequence). CDR3 length: 13 residues. Trimming removed 5 bases from V and 2 bases from J, with 13 bases in between. The CDR3 sequence is CSALMVGAYEQYF. The CDR3 nucleotides are TGCAGTGCTTTGATGGTCGGAGCCTACGAGCAGTACTTC.

The chain employs TRBV28 and TRBJ2-7; 11 bases line up with TRBD2. With 6 bases clipped from V and 4 bases from J, the junction kept 17 bases outside the gene matches. The CDR3 has 18 amino acids. Germline V lookup: CDR1 MDHEN, CDR2 SYDVKM. Here the CDR3 reads CASSPLGTSGGRGYEQYF. Written as DNA, the CDR3 is TGTGCCAGCAGCCCGCTTGGCACTAGCGGGGGCCGGGGATACGAGCAGTACTTC.

The chain joins TRBV7-3 to TRBJ2-1; 14 bases are a match to TRBD2. Trimming cost V 1 base and J 5 bases; bases outside gene matches: 7. Germline CDR1 is SGHTA and CDR2 is FQGTGA. CDR3 length: 18 amino acids. The CDR3 DNA is TGTGCCAGCAGCTTAAACCCCGGACTAGCGGGGGGCAACAATGAGCAGTTCTTC. Encoded protein: CASSLNPGLAGGNNEQFF.

V usage is TRBV5-1 and J usage is TRBJ2-3, with D uncertain. The germline V gene has CDR1 SGHRS and CDR2 YFSETQ. The CDR3 extends over 13 amino acids. Trimming removed 5 bases from V and 1 base from J, with 8 bases in between. The CDR3 nucleotides are TGCGCCAGCAGGGTCCCACGCACAGATACGCAGTATTTT. Its protein product is CASRVPRTDTQYF.

The V gene is TRBV4-1, the J gene TRBJ1-5; 7 bases map to TRBD1. The CDR3 totals 17 residues. V was clipped by 2 bases and J by 3 bases; unmatched bases: 10. Germline CDR1 reads MGHRA; CDR2 reads YSYEKL. The CDR3 loop is CASSQIRGQPINQPQHF. CDR3 bases: TGCGCCAGCAGCCAAATCAGGGGACAGCCCATCAATCAGCCCCAGCATTTT.

The chain couples TRBV6-6 to TRBJ2-5, with 13 bases fitting TRBD2. The CDR3 loop spans 17 amino acids. Germline V lookup: CDR1 MNHNY, CDR2 SVGAGI (reference sequence). V lost 0 bases and J lost 5; bases outside the gene matches: 6. CDR3 residues: CASSYSTSGGRWETQYF. The CDR3 bases are TGTGCCAGCAGTTACTCGACTAGCGGGGGGCGGTGGGAGACCCAGTACTTC.

CDR3: CASSYGTAPLHF. CDR3 coding DNA: TGTGCCAGCAGTTACGGGACGGCACCCCTCCACTTT. The chain combines TRBV6-5 with TRBJ1-6; the D gene is possibly TRBD1 (5 bases). V gave up 2 bases and J gave up 11 bases, with 7 bases separating them. This CDR3 comprises 12 residues. From germline, CDR1 is MNHEY and CDR2 SVGAGI.